Listed below are T cell receptor beta chains from one sample, sequenced in a study of shared T cell receptors in the human thymus. Data came from immunoSEQ multiplex PCR; TCRdb stores just in-frame clones and leaves some out. The sample has 700,000 or so clones, 70% to 90% seen once; the top ten hold 0.0095% to 0.011%. Separately, the same data were catalogued under a study of human thymus T cells.

Sequencing was done on a sample of thymocytes. The source is a girl less than two years old with a congenital heart defect. Both conserved end residues are part of each CDR3. The D gene is left open where the match is weak. The size field is filled for only some rows; it gives once, few, many or a size class.

j_gene: TRBJ1-6; d_gene: NA; v_gene: TRBV10-2; abundance: NA; len: 14; CDR3aa: CASTGGGSLSPLHF; CDR3nt: TGCGCCAGCACTGGCGGGGGCTCGCTTTCACCCCTCCACTTT
j_gene: TRBJ2-3; d_gene: NA; v_gene: TRBV5-1; abundance: NA; len: 13; CDR3aa: CASSFGARDTQYF; CDR3nt: TGCGCCAGCAGCTTTGGAGCCAGAGATACGCAGTATTTT
j_gene: TRBJ2-3; d_gene: NA; v_gene: TRBV5-1; abundance: few; len: 17; CDR3aa: CASISDFDSPSTDTQYF; CDR3nt: TGCGCCAGCATCTCCGACTTCGACAGCCCCAGCACAGATACGCAGTATTTT
j_gene: TRBJ1-2; d_gene: TRBD1; v_gene: TRBV4-2; abundance: NA; len: 18; CDR3aa: CASSQGPGQGARYYGYTF; CDR3nt: TGTGCCAGCAGCCAAGGACCGGGACAGGGCGCCCGCTACTATGGCTACACCTTC
j_gene: TRBJ1-2; d_gene: NA; v_gene: TRBV5-4; abundance: NA; len: 15; CDR3aa: CASSSSRVPICGYTF; CDR3nt: TGTGCCAGCAGCTCGTCCAGGGTACCCATTTGTGGCTACACCTTC
j_gene: TRBJ2-1; d_gene: NA; v_gene: TRBV19; abundance: NA; len: 17; CDR3aa: CASSIGTPDDSYNEQFF; CDR3nt: TGTGCCAGTAGTATAGGGACTCCGGACGATTCCTACAATGAGCAGTTCTTC
j_gene: TRBJ2-1; d_gene: NA; v_gene: TRBV19; abundance: NA; len: 17; CDR3aa: CASREDKLEIFPNEQFF; CDR3nt: TGTGCCAGTAGAGAAGATAAACTAGAGATATTCCCCAATGAGCAGTTCTTC
j_gene: TRBJ2-7; d_gene: TRBD1; v_gene: TRBV6-1; abundance: few; len: 16; CDR3aa: CASSDAPGQDSHEQYF; CDR3nt: TGTGCCAGCAGTGACGCCCCGGGACAGGACTCCCACGAGCAGTACTTC
j_gene: TRBJ1-6; d_gene: TRBD1; v_gene: TRBV27; abundance: once; len: 16; CDR3aa: CASSSPRGGLKGTLHF; CDR3nt: TGTGCCAGCAGTTCCCCAAGAGGGGGCCTTAAGGGGACCCTCCACTTT
j_gene: TRBJ1-1; d_gene: TRBD1; v_gene: TRBV7-4; abundance: NA; len: 15; CDR3aa: CASSRRQGGNTEAFF; CDR3nt: TGTGCCAGCAGCCGCCGACAGGGAGGGAACACTGAAGCTTTCTTT
j_gene: TRBJ2-1; d_gene: TRBD2; v_gene: TRBV4-1; abundance: NA; len: 16; CDR3aa: CASSQSERGGFSEQFF; CDR3nt: TGCGCCAGCAGCCAATCAGAGCGGGGGGGCTTTTCTGAGCAGTTCTTC